This T cell receptor (beta chain) was captured by sequencing in a study of response to subunit inactivated influenza vaccine. TCRdb passed the RT-PCR reads through MiXCR, listing each CDR3 protein once. This table holds 400,000 to 650,000 distinct CDR3 sequences, around 7.7% found once. The sample holds many counts of this clonotype. The V end lost 0 bases, the J end lost 9 bases, and 15 bases lay between the germline ends. Per germline, CDR1 MNHEY and CDR2 SMNVEV (reference sequence). This CDR3 comprises 15 residues. This chain uses TRBV27 with TRBJ2-1, with D possibly matching TRBD2 (5 bases). The TCR was taken from a man between 50 and 70 years old who received an inactivated influenza vaccine. Here the sequenced sample was PBMCs from blood, taken about 23 months after vaccination. This CDR3 reads CASSLSLFVGSEQFF. CDR3 in DNA: TGTGCCAGCAGTTTATCACTGTTCGTAGGGAGTGAGCAGTTCTTC.